Presented here are 9 T cell receptor beta chains from one specimen sequenced in a study of shared clonotypes between healthy human individuals (dated by TCRdb to 2020 to 2022). Preparation of the library involved the immunoSEQ multiplex PCR assay. The table comes from immuneACCESS by way of TCRdb, which keeps in-frame sequences with V and J called. Part of the clones is missing from these tables; in studies checked, under half for an unresolved V gene and the rest for unknown reasons. This sample is represented by more than 2 million clones; around 95% of them were singletons. Roughly 0.13% of the sample is held by the ten biggest clonotypes. The material sequenced was naive CD4+ T cells sorted from blood. The label giving this sample's cell subset or site can be read as: CD45RA+ positively selected. These receptors were taken from a man younger than 30 in good health.

This chain connects TRBV18 to TRBJ1-2, with D possibly matching TRBD1 (5 bases). V was trimmed by 5 bases and J by 0 bases, leaving 16 bases between them. Looked up from germline, CDR1 is KGHSH and CDR2 is LQKENI. The CDR3 is made up of 16 amino acids. The DNA of the CDR3 is TGTGCCAGCTCAGCCATAACAGGACCAACTAACTATGGCTACACCTTC. This gives the protein CASSAITGPTNYGYTF.

This chain links TRBV6-1 with TRBJ1-4; unclear D gene. Germline V gene lookup returns CDR1 MNHNS and CDR2 SASEGT. The CDR3 consists of 13 residues. Between the trimmed V and J ends, which lost 7 bases and 6 bases, there was a span of 12 bases. The CDR3 coding sequence is TGTGCCAGCATGAGTAGGTGGGATGAAAAACTGTTTTTT. This sequence encodes CASMSRWDEKLFF.

Only one count was recorded for this clone. The chain has TRBV10-3 and TRBJ2-3, with D possibly being TRBD1 or TRBD2 (5 bases each). The V gene's germline CDR1 is ENHRY and CDR2 SYGVKD. The CDR3 loop spans 14 amino acids. V lost 10 bases and J lost 7, with 21 bases in between. CDR3: CATRPGPRRHTQYF. The CDR3 coding sequence is TGTGCCACCAGACCGGGACCGAGACGCCATACGCAGTATTTT.

The chain employs TRBV7-2 and TRBJ2-5, with 9 bases aligning to TRBD1. Germline CDR1 is SGHTA and CDR2 is FQGNSA. V lost 4 bases to trimming and J lost 2 bases; unmatched junction nucleotides: 5. This CDR3 region has 15 residues. The CDR3 spells CASSSGQGSQETQYF. The DNA of the CDR3 is TGTGCCAGCAGCTCGGGACAGGGATCGCAAGAGACCCAGTACTTC.

CDR3 in DNA: TGCAGCGTCCTTGGGTCTAGCGGGAGGACAGATACGCAGTATTTT. Its translation: CSVLGSSGRTDTQYF. The chain uses TRBV29-1 and TRBJ2-3; 11 bases agree with TRBD2. Germline V gene lookup returns CDR1 SQVTM and CDR2 ANQGSEA. V shed 6 bases, J shed 3 bases, and the junction held 8 bases outside the gene matches. The CDR3 loop spans 15 amino acids.

The chain recombines TRBV9 with TRBJ2-5; 11 bases fit TRBD2. The CDR3 is made up of 16 amino acids. V lost 4 bases to trimming and J lost 5 bases; unmatched junction nucleotides: 10. Germline CDR1 and CDR2: SGDLS and YYNGEE. The CDR3 loop reads CASSPTSGSSWETQYF. Written as DNA, the CDR3 is TGTGCCAGCAGCCCAACTAGCGGGAGTTCGTGGGAGACCCAGTACTTC.

The chain recombines TRBV4-1 with TRBJ2-3; TRBD2 matches at 11 bases. The CDR3 totals 15 residues. Germline V gene data show CDR1 as MGHRA and CDR2 as YSYEKL. Unmatched junction bases numbered 5, after V lost 7 bases and J lost 2 bases. The CDR3 is CASKRLAGLTDTQYF. The CDR3 coding sequence is TGCGCCAGCAAAAGACTAGCGGGGCTCACAGATACGCAGTATTTT.

V is TRBV4-1 and J is TRBJ1-2; D is possibly TRBD1 (6 bases). Germline assignment: CDR1 MGHRA and CDR2 YSYEKL. V was clipped by 1 base and J by 11 bases, with 20 bases between them. This CDR3 is 15 amino acids long. The CDR3 DNA sequence: TGCGCCAGCAGCCAAGTCGGGGGGCCCGGCGGGAGGTACACCTTC. Translating gives CASSQVGGPGGRYTF.

V usage is TRBV4-1 and J usage is TRBJ2-3, with TRBD2 as a possible D gene (5 bases). Trimming took 1 base from V and 6 from J, leaving 20 bases between them. Germline lookup yields CDR1 MGHRA and CDR2 YSYEKL. The CDR3 loop spans 17 amino acids. DNA for the CDR3: TGCGCCAGCAGCCAAGCAGGCCAGCGGTCCTCGACCGATACGCAGTATTTT. Residues: CASSQAGQRSSTDTQYF.